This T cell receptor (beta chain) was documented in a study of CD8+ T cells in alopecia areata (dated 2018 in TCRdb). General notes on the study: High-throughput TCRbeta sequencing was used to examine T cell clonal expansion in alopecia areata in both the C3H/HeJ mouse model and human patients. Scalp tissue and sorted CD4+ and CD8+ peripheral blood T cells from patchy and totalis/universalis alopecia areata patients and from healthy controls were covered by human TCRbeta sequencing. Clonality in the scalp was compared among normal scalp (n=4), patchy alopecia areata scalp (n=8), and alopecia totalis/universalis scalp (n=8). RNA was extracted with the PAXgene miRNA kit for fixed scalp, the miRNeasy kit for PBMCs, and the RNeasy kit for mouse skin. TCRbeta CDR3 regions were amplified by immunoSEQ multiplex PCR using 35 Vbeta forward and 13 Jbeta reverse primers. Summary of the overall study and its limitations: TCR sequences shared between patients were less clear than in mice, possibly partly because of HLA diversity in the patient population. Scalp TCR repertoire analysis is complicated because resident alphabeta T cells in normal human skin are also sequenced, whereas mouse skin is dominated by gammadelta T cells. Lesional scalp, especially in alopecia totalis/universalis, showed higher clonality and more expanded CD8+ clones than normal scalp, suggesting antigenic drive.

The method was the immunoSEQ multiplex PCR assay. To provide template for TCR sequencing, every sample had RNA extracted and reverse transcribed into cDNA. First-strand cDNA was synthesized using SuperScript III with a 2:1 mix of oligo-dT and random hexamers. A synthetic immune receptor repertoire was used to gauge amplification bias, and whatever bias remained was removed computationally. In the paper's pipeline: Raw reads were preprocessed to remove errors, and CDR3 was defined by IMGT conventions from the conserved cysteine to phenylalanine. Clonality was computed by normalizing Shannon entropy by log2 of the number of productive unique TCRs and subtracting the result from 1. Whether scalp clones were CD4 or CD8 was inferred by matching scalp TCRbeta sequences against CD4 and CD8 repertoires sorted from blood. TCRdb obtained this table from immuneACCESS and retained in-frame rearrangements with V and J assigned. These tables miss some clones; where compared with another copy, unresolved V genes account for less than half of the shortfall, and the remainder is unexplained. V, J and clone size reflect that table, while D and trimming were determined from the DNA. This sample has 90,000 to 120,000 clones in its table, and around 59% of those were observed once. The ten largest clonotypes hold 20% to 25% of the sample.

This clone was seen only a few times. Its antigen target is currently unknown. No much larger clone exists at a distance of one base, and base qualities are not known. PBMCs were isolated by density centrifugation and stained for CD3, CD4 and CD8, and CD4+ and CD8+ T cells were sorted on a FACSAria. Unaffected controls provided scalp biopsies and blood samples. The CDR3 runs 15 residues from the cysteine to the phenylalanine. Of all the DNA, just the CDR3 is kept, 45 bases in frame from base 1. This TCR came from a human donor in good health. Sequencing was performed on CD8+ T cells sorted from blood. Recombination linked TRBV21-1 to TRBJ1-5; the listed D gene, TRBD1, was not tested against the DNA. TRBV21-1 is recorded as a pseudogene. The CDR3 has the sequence CASSEDRAINQPQHF. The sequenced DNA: TGTGCCAGCAGCGAGGACAGGGCAATCAATCAGCCCCAGCATTTT.